The rows below give T cell receptor beta chains drawn from one sample of a study of control samples from healthy donors and cancer patients. Sequencing used immunoSEQ multiplex PCR; TCRdb keeps in-frame clones, though not all of them. The sample consists of over 150,000 clones, under 96% of them appearing once. The source material was blood. These receptors were collected from a woman aged 25 to 39 in good health. The CDR3 runs from the conserved cysteine through the conserved F or W. A D gene is named only where the DNA matches it firmly. The listing skips clone size in some rows; elsewhere it reads once, few, many or a size class.

D gene,clone size,J gene,V gene,CDR3 protein,CDR3 DNA
TRBD1,once,TRBJ2-5,TRBV4-1,CASSQEGQGMDETQYF,TGCGCCAGCAGCCAAGAGGGACAGGGCATGGACGAGACCCAGTACTTC
TRBD1,-,TRBJ1-1,TRBV16,CASSQSTGGVNTEAFF,TGTGCCAGCAGCCAATCGACAGGGGGCGTGAACACTGAAGCTTTCTTT
-,-,TRBJ1-1,TRBV7-8,CASSTQGKVHTEAFF,TGTGCCAGCAGCACCCAGGGGAAGGTACACACTGAAGCTTTCTTT
-,once,TRBJ1-4,TRBV27,CASSLLGAANEKLFF,TGTGCCAGCAGTTTATTGGGCGCGGCTAATGAAAAACTGTTTTTT
TRBD2,-,TRBJ2-1,TRBV27,CASSLGLAGDSYNEQFF,TGTGCCAGCAGTTTGGGACTAGCGGGAGACTCCTACAATGAGCAGTTCTTC
TRBD2,-,TRBJ2-1,TRBV24-1,CATSDLGLAGNEQFF,TGTGCCACCAGTGACCTAGGACTAGCCGGTAATGAGCAGTTCTTC
TRBD2,-,TRBJ2-1,TRBV28,CASSSSGPNEQFF,TGTGCCAGCAGCTCTAGCGGGCCCAATGAGCAGTTCTTC
TRBD2,-,TRBJ2-2,TRBV19,CASSIKRGTGELFF,TGTGCCAGTAGTATCAAGCGGGGCACCGGGGAGCTGTTTTTT
-,-,TRBJ1-1,TRBV27,CASSLSRGLGTEAFF,TGTGCCAGCAGTTTATCTAGGGGACTCGGCACTGAAGCTTTCTTT
TRBD1,-,TRBJ1-1,TRBV11-2,CASSKGQLNTEAFF,TGTGCCAGCAGCAAGGGACAGTTGAACACTGAAGCTTTCTTT
-,-,TRBJ1-1,TRBV7-9,CASSLEVNVEAFF,TGTGCCAGCAGCTTAGAGGTCAATGTTGAAGCTTTCTTT
TRBD1,-,TRBJ2-3,TRBV7-9,CASSRDSPDTQYF,TGTGCCAGCAGCCGGGACAGCCCAGATACGCAGTATTTT
-,-,TRBJ2-2,TRBV7-9,CASSPTNTGELFF,TGTGCCAGCAGCCCTACGAACACCGGGGAGCTGTTTTTT
-,-,TRBJ2-7,TRBV28,CASSFLDTYEQYF,TGTGCCAGCAGTTTTCTAGACACCTACGAGCAGTACTTC
-,-,TRBJ1-5,TRBV28,CASSKYRGLSNQPQHF,TGTGCCAGCAGTAAGTACCGGGGACTTAGCAATCAGCCCCAGCATTTT
-,-,TRBJ2-7,TRBV6-5,CASSLVLYEQYF,TGTGCCAGCAGTCTGGTGTTGTACGAGCAGTACTTC
-,-,TRBJ2-1,TRBV9,CASSVGAAAYNEQFF,TGTGCCAGCAGCGTAGGGGCGGCTGCCTACAATGAGCAGTTCTTC
TRBD2,-,TRBJ2-3,TRBV6-2/TRBV6-3,CASSYSTRTSGMTDTQYF,TGTGCCAGCAGTTACTCGACTAGGACTAGCGGGATGACAGATACGCAGTATTTT
-,few,TRBJ1-2,TRBV15,CATSRAPAFYYGYTF,TGTGCCACCAGCAGAGCGCCCGCATTCTACTATGGCTACACCTTC
TRBD2,-,TRBJ2-1,TRBV28,CASSSLPGLAMSYNEQFF,TGTGCCAGCAGTTCCCTCCCGGGACTAGCGATGTCCTACAATGAGCAGTTCTTC